A single sample is the source of the 9 T cell receptor beta chains below, sequenced in a study of T-cell memory formation after mild COVID-19. TCRdb reanalysed the 5' RACE reads using MiXCR and keeps one entry per CDR3 protein. The sample includes 470,000 or so distinct CDR3 sequences, around 27% seen only once; the top ten take about 12%. Sequenced input: PBMCs or a T cell subset sorted from them (not recorded which). The origin of the receptors is an adult woman who had mild COVID-19 (a few samples of this study predate the infection). Cell type and time point are not known.

This clonotype was seen a handful of times. The chain has TRBV2 and TRBJ1-5, with D perhaps matching TRBD1 (5 bases). The CDR3 loop spans 15 amino acids. Germline values: CDR1 SNHLY, CDR2 FYNNEI. Trimming cost V 1 base and J 7 bases, with 14 bases left between them. DNA of the CDR3: TGTGCCAGCAGTGAAGGGGCGGCAGGGTTGCAGCCCCAGCATTTT. It is translated as CASSEGAAGLQPQHF.

The rearrangement joins TRBV2 to TRBJ2-2; D is uncertain. V was shortened by 1 base and J by 0 bases, with 6 bases between the two germline ends. This CDR3 has 15 residues. The germline gives CDR1 SNHLY, CDR2 FYNNEI. The CDR3 nucleotides read TGTGCCAGCAGTGAAGAGGCGACGAACACCGGGGAGCTGTTTTTT. Translating gives CASSEEATNTGELFF.

The chain recombines TRBV6-2 or TRBV6-3 with TRBJ2-1, with D tentatively TRBD1 or TRBD2 (5 bases each). This CDR3 is 14 amino acids long. The V end was cut by 3 bases, the J end by 7 bases, with 13 bases between. Germline V CDR1 and CDR2: MNHEY, SVGEGT. The CDR3, as DNA: TGTGCCAGCAGTTATGTGGGGACCTCGAATGAGCAGTTCTTC. This codes for CASSYVGTSNEQFF.

This clonotype turned up a few times. The chain combines TRBV7-2 with TRBJ1-3; no firm D call. The CDR3 spans 14 residues. The ends were cut back, 4 bases at V and 0 bases at J, with 7 bases in the middle. Germline loops: CDR1 SGHTA, CDR2 FQGNSA. CDR3 protein: CASSSGPSGNTIYF. The DNA for the CDR3 is TGTGCCAGCAGCTCCGGGCCCTCTGGAAACACCATATATTTT.

This clonotype was counted a single time. The V gene is TRBV20-1, the J gene TRBJ1-2, with D possibly matching TRBD1 (6 bases). The CDR3 extends over 13 amino acids. CDR1 is DFQATT, CDR2 SNEGSKA, per germline (reference sequence). Trimming removed 3 bases from V and 3 bases from J, with 11 bases in between. CDR3 residues: CSARFRGHYGYTF. The CDR3 bases are TGCAGTGCTAGGTTCAGGGGCCACTATGGCTACACCTTC.

The chain has TRBV7-6 and TRBJ1-2, with TRBD1 identical over 7 bases. Germline V gene lookup returns CDR1 SGHVS and CDR2 FNYEAQ. The CDR3 consists of 16 residues. V shed 0 bases, J shed 6 bases, and the junction held 10 bases outside the gene matches. The CDR3 protein is CASSLALPGTDDGYTF. CDR3 DNA sequence: TGTGCCAGCAGCTTAGCCCTACCCGGGACAGATGATGGCTACACCTTC.

This clonotype was recorded many times. The rearrangement joins TRBV20-1 to TRBJ2-7; D not certain. The ends were cut back, 0 bases at V and 7 bases at J, with 19 bases in the middle. This CDR3 has 15 residues. Germline assignment: CDR1 DFQATT and CDR2 SNEGSKA (reference sequence). The CDR3 spells CSARDRKIQTKEQYF. The DNA for the CDR3 is TGCAGTGCTAGAGATCGAAAGATCCAAACTAAAGAGCAGTACTTC.

This clonotype occurred a few times. The rearrangement links TRBV3-1 to TRBJ1-4, with D unresolved. The CDR3 spans 15 residues. Deletions cut 2 bases from V and 3 bases from J, with 10 bases between. In germline, CDR1 is LGHDT, CDR2 YNNKEL (reference sequence). In DNA form, the CDR3 reads TGTGCCAGCAGCCAAAAAGGGATCCCTAATGAAAAACTGTTTTTT. It codes for CASSQKGIPNEKLFF.

In this sample, this clonotype turned up many times. This chain connects TRBV7-9 to TRBJ2-3, with TRBD2 matching over 10 bases. V gave up 2 bases and J gave up 5 bases; unmatched junction bases: 10. CDR3 length: 17 amino acids. Germline CDR1 reads SEHNR; CDR2 reads FQNEAQ (reference sequence). Here the CDR3 DNA reads TGTGCCAGCAGCTTACTAATCAGGACTAGCGGCGGAGATACGCAGTATTTT. Protein product: CASSLLIRTSGGDTQYF. Drawing the rest from reference TRBV7-9 and TRBJ2-3, the complete variable domain is DTGVSQNPRHKITKRGQNVTFRCDPISEHNRLYWYRQTLGQGPEFLTYFQNEAQLEKSRLLSDRFSAERPKGSFSTLEIQRTEQGDSAMYLCASSLLIRTSGGDTQYFGPGTRLTVL.